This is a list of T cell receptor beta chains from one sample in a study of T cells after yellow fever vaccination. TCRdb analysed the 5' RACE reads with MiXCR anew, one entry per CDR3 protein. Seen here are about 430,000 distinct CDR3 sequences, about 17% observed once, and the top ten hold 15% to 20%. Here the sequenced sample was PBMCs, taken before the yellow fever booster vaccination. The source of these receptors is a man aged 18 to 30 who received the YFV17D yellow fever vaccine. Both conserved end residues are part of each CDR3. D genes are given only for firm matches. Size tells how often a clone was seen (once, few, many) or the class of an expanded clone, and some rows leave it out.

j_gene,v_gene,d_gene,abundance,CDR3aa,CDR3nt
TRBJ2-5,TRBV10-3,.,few,CAISEGEETQYF,TGTGCCATCAGTGAGGGGGAAGAGACCCAGTACTTC
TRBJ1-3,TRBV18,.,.,CASSPLTPSGNTIYF,TGTGCCAGCTCACCGCTTACCCCGTCTGGAAACACCATATATTTT
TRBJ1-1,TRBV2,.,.,CASRPGGLEAFF,TGTGCCAGCAGGCCTGGGGGCCTTGAAGCTTTCTTT
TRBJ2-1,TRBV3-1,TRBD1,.,CASSQLPGDRILEQFF,TGTGCCAGCAGCCAACTTCCCGGGGACAGAATATTAGAGCAGTTCTTC
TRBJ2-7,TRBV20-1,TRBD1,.,CSARRTGFGYEQYF,TGCAGTGCGAGAAGGACAGGGTTTGGGTACGAGCAGTACTTC
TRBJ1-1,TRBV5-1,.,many,CASTQTENTEAFF,TGCGCCAGCACCCAGACGGAGAACACTGAAGCTTTCTTT
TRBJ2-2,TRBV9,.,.,CASSVEAGNTGELFF,TGTGCCAGCAGCGTAGAGGCAGGGAACACCGGGGAGCTGTTTTTT
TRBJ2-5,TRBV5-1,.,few,CASSPEFGGRETQYF,TGCGCCAGCAGCCCCGAATTCGGCGGTAGGGAGACCCAGTACTTC
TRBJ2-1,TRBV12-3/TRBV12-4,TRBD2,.,CASRVPSGGSSYNEQFF,TGTGCCAGCAGAGTCCCTAGCGGGGGGAGCTCCTACAATGAGCAGTTCTTC
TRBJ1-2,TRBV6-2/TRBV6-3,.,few,CASSTPNYGYTF,TGTGCCAGCAGTACACCCAACTATGGCTACACCTTC
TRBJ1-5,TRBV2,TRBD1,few,CASSDPGRGGKQPQHF,TGTGCCAGCAGTGACCCCGGAAGAGGGGGCAAACAGCCCCAGCATTTT
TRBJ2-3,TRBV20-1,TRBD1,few,CSASRSTGGFTDTQYF,TGCAGTGCTAGTCGGTCGACAGGGGGCTTCACAGATACGCAGTATTTT
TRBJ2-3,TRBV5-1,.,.,CASSPSSTSTDTQYF,TGCGCCAGCAGCCCCAGTTCTACCAGCACAGATACGCAGTATTTT
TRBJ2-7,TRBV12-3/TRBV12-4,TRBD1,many,CASSPGQPNYEQYF,TGTGCCAGCAGTCCGGGACAGCCCAACTACGAGCAGTACTTC
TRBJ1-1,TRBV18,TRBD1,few,CASSPQGALNTEAFF,TGTGCCAGCTCACCGCAGGGGGCTCTGAACACTGAAGCTTTCTTT
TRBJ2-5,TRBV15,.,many,CATSRDRRPQETQYF,TGTGCCACCAGCAGAGATCGGCGGCCCCAAGAGACCCAGTACTTC
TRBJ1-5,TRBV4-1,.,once,CASSPPTGSNQPQHF,TGCGCCAGCAGCCCTCCGACAGGCTCCAATCAGCCCCAGCATTTT
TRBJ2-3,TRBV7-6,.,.,CASSRYTDTQYF,TGTGCCAGCAGCCGGTATACAGATACGCAGTATTTT
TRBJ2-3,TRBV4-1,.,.,CASSQEKVTSTDTQYF,TGCGCCAGCAGCCAAGAAAAAGTGACCAGCACAGATACGCAGTATTTT
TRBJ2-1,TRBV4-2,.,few,CASSQDTLFYNEQFF,TGTGCCAGCAGCCAAGATACTTTATTCTACAATGAGCAGTTCTTC
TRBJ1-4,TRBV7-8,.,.,CASSPFRLSGANEKLFF,TGTGCCAGCAGCCCATTCAGACTCTCAGGGGCTAATGAAAAACTGTTTTTT
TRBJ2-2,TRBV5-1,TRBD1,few,CASSLSRTGVPGELFF,TGCGCCAGCAGCTTGTCACGGACAGGGGTCCCCGGGGAGCTGTTTTTT
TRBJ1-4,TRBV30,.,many,CAWSSGRAGPNEKLFF,TGTGCCTGGAGTTCGGGTCGGGCAGGGCCTAATGAAAAACTGTTTTTT
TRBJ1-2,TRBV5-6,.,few,CASAFDRSYGYTF,TGTGCCAGCGCGTTTGATAGGAGCTATGGCTACACCTTC
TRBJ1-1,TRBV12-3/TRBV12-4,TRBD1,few,CASIMGQGFTEAFF,TGTGCCAGCATAATGGGACAGGGGTTCACTGAAGCTTTCTTT